The 9 T cell receptor beta chains listed next were all sequenced from one sample in a study of Ad26.COV2.S vaccination and SARS-CoV-2 variants. This sample's treatment: around 19 received Ad26.COV2.S at low or high dose, single or two shots; about 5 received placebo; per-sample allocation not given. Repertoires come from day 63 after the first vaccine or placebo injection. This table comes from immunoSEQ multiplex PCR, and its TCRdb copy is limited to in-frame clones, with some not included. The sample contains about 480,000 clones, roughly 89% of which appear only once. Material: peripheral blood, obtained in a trial of Ad26.COV2.S vaccine versus placebo. The receptors here all came from a person between 18 and 65 years old who received the Ad26.COV2.S COVID-19 vaccine or a placebo.

The chain has TRBV9 and TRBJ2-1, with a weak D call TRBD2 (6 bases). Per the germline V gene, CDR1 is SGDLS and CDR2 is YYNGEE. The CDR3 covers 15 residues. V lost 4 bases to trimming and J lost 9 bases, with 20 bases between them. Written as DNA, the CDR3 is TGTGCCAGCAGCCCCCGGGTCTCCTTCGGGGGTGAGCAGTTCTTC. It encodes CASSPRVSFGGEQFF. Full variable domain (rest looked up from reference TRBV9 and TRBJ2-1): DSGVTQTPKHLITATGQRVTLRCSPRSGDLSVYWYQQSLDQGLQFLIQYYNGEERAKGNILERFSAQQFPDLHSELNLSSLELGDSALYFCASSPRVSFGGEQFFGPGTRLTVL.

The J gene is TRBJ2-1, the V gene TRBV13; tentative D call: TRBD1 (6 bases). CDR3 length equals 12 residues. Germline loops: CDR1 PRHDT, CDR2 FYEKMQ (reference sequence). Trimming took off 5 bases at V and 9 bases at J, with 11 bases between the two ends. The CDR3 DNA reads TGTGCCAGCAGCCTCAGGGGCGCTGAGCAGTTCTTC. As protein: CASSLRGAEQFF.

For this clone: This sample also contains other DNA sequences that code for the same CDR3. The V gene is TRBV3-1 (or the pseudogene TRBV3-2), the J gene TRBJ1-6; D unclear. This CDR3 has 13 residues. Looked up from germline, CDR1 is LGHDT and CDR2 is YNNKEL (reference sequence). Trimming left V 1 base short and J 8 bases short, with 6 bases between. CDR3 protein: CASSQGRDSPLHF. CDR3 coding DNA: TGTGCCAGCAGCCAAGGAAGGGATTCACCCCTCCACTTT.

The chain employs TRBV7-9 and TRBJ2-1; 8 bases align to TRBD2. CDR3 length: 15 amino acids. Germline assignment: CDR1 SEHNR and CDR2 FQNEAQ (reference sequence). The junction had 7 bases not matched to a gene; V was cut back by 4 bases and J by 5 bases. As DNA, the CDR3 is TGTGCCAGCAGCTCGTTGGGACTAGGCAACAATGAGCAGTTCTTC. This encodes CASSSLGLGNNEQFF.

Only one count was recorded for this clone. The chain joins TRBV7-2 to TRBJ2-1; the D gene is possibly TRBD2 (6 bases). V lost 6 bases, J lost 3 bases, and 12 bases lay in between. Germline CDR1 is SGHTA and CDR2 is FQGNSA. This CDR3 region has 14 residues. The CDR3 loop is CASRGDFYYNEQFF. The DNA of the CDR3 is TGTGCCAGCAGGGGGGACTTCTACTACAATGAGCAGTTCTTC.

The rearrangement joins TRBV12-1 to TRBJ2-7; the tabulated D call, TRBD2, remains unverified against the DNA. TRBV12-1 is a recognized pseudogene. This CDR3 contains 16 residues. The CDR3: CASSFGWELTSYEQYF. The CDR3 DNA sequence: TGTGCCAGCAGCTTTGGGTGGGAGTTAACCTCCTACGAGCAGTACTTC.

This clone is a singleton in its sample. This CDR3 is CASSLSRSPGRELFF. For the CDR3, the DNA is TGTGCCAGCAGTTTATCGCGGAGCCCGGGACGGGAGCTGTTTTTT. V and J are TRBV27 and TRBJ2-2; the D call may be TRBD1 or TRBD2 (5 bases each). Trimming removed 0 bases at V and 9 bases at J, with 14 bases between. Germline assignment: CDR1 MNHEY and CDR2 SMNVEV (reference sequence). The CDR3 is 15 residues long.

V gene TRBV5-1 combines with J gene TRBJ2-7; 10 bases fit TRBD2. Trimming at V came to 5 bases and at J to 0 bases, leaving 5 bases not matched to a gene. The CDR3 has 15 residues. The germline V gene has CDR1 SGHRS and CDR2 YFSETQ. CDR3 sequence reads: CASRIASGSSYEQYF. CDR3 bases: TGCGCCAGCAGAATAGCTAGCGGGAGCTCCTACGAGCAGTACTTC.

V usage is TRBV2 and J usage is TRBJ1-6; D gene unclear. Germline V gene sequence: CDR1 SNHLY, CDR2 FYNNEI. Trimming pared 3 bases from V and 9 bases from J, leaving 9 bases between. The CDR3 contains 13 residues. This CDR3 is CASSDSALSPLHF. CDR3 DNA sequence: TGTGCCAGCAGTGACAGCGCGCTTTCACCCCTCCACTTT. The full variable domain, rest sourced from reference TRBV2 and TRBJ1-6, is EPEVTQTPSHQVTQMGQEVILRCVPISNHLYFYWYRQILGQKVEFLVSFYNNEISEKSEIFDDQFSVERPDGSNFTLKIRSTKLEDSAMYFCASSDSALSPLHFGNGTRLTVT.